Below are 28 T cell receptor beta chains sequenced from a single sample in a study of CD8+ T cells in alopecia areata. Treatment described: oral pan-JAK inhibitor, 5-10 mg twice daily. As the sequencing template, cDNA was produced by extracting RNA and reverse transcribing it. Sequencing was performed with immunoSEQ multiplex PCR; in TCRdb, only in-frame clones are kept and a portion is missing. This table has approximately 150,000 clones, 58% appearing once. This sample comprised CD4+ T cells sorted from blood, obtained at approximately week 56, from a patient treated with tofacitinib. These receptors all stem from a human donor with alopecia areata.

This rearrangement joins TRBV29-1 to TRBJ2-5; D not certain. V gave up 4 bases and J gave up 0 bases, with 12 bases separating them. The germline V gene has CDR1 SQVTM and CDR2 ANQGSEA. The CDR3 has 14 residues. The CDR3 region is CSVVWVSDQETQYF. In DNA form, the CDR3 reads TGCAGCGTTGTCTGGGTTTCGGACCAAGAGACCCAGTACTTC.

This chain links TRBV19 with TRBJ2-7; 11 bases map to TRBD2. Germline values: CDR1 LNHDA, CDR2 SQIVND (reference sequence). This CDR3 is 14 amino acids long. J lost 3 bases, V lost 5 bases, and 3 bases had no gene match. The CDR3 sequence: CASSPTSGVYEQYF. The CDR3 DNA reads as TGTGCCAGTAGTCCGACTAGCGGGGTCTACGAGCAGTACTTC. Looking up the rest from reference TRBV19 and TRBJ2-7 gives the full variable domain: DGGITQSPKYLFRKEGQNVTLSCEQNLNHDAMYWYRQDPGQGLRLIYYSQIVNDFQKGDIAEGYSVSREKKESFPLTVTSAQKNPTAFYLCASSPTSGVYEQYFGPGTRLTVT.

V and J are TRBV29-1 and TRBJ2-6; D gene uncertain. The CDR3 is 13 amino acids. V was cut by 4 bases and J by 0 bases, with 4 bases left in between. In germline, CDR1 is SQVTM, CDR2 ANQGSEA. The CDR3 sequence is CSVGYSGANVLTF. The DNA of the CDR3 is TGCAGCGTTGGATACTCTGGGGCCAACGTCCTGACTTTC.

CDR3 in DNA: TGTGCCAGCAGTCCGGGACCGTACCAAGAGACCCAGTACTTC. Translating it yields CASSPGPYQETQYF. The V gene is TRBV6-5, the J gene TRBJ2-5; D may be TRBD1 or TRBD2 (5 bases each). V was trimmed by 5 bases and J by 0 bases, leaving 10 bases between them. Germline V gene lookup returns CDR1 MNHEY and CDR2 SVGAGI. The CDR3 contains 14 residues.

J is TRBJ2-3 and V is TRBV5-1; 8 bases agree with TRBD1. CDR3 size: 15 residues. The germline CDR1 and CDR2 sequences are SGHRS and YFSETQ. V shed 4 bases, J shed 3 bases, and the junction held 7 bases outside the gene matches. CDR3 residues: CASSPTGEQTDTQYF. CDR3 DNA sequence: TGCGCCAGCAGCCCGACAGGGGAACAAACAGATACGCAGTATTTT.

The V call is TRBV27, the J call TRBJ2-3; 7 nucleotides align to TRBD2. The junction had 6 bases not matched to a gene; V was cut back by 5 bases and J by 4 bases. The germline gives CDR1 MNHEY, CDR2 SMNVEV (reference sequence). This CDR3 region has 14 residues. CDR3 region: CASSPTSFPDTQYF. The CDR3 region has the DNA TGTGCCAGCAGTCCGACTAGCTTTCCAGATACGCAGTATTTT.

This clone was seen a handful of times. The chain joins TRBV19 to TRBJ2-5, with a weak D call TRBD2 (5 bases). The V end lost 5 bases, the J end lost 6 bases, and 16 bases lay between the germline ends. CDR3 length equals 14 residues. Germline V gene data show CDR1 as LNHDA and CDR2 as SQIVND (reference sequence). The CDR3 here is CASSPAGRRQTQYF. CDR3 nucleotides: TGTGCCAGTAGTCCGGCGGGCCGGAGGCAGACCCAGTACTTC.

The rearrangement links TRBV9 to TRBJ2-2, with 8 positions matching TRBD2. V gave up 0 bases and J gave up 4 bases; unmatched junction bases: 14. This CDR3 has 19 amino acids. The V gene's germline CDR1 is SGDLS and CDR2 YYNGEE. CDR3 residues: CASSVVLFAGGVSTGELFF. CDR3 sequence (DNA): TGTGCCAGCAGCGTAGTCCTTTTCGCGGGGGGCGTCTCCACCGGGGAGCTGTTTTTT.

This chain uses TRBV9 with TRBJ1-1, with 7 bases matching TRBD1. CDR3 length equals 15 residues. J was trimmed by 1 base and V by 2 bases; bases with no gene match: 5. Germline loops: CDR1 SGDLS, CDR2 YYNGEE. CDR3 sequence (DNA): TGTGCCAGCAGCGTGGACGGACAGGCGAACACTGAAGCTTTCTTT. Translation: CASSVDGQANTEAFF.

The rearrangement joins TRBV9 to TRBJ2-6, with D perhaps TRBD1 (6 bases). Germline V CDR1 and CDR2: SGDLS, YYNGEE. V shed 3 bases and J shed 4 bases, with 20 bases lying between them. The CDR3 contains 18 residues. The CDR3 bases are TGTGCCAGCAGCGATCCGGACACAGGGCTCGTGGGGGCCAACGTCCTGACTTTC. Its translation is CASSDPDTGLVGANVLTF.

The CDR3 DNA reads as TGCGCCAGCAGCTTCGGAGGCACAGGGTGGGGTTACAATGAGCAGTTCTTC. Protein sequence: CASSFGGTGWGYNEQFF. V gene TRBV5-1 combines with J gene TRBJ2-1; maybe TRBD1 (6 bases). CDR1 is SGHRS, CDR2 YFSETQ, per germline. Deletions cut 2 bases from V and 4 bases from J, with 19 bases between. The CDR3 runs 17 residues.

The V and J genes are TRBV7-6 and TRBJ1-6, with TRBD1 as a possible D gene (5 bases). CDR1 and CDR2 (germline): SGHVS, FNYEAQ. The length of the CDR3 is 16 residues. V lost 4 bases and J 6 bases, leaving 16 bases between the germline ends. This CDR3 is CASSSSFGGTNSPLHF. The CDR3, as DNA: TGTGCCAGCAGCTCCTCGTTCGGGGGAACTAATTCACCCCTCCACTTT.

This chain's CDR3 is CSVDMWSNEQFF. The CDR3 DNA reads TGCAGCGTTGATATGTGGTCCAATGAGCAGTTCTTC. The chain carries TRBV29-1 and TRBJ2-1; D is unclear. Trimming stripped 3 bases from V and 6 bases from J, with 9 bases between. The CDR3 runs 12 residues. Germline values: CDR1 SQVTM, CDR2 ANQGSEA.

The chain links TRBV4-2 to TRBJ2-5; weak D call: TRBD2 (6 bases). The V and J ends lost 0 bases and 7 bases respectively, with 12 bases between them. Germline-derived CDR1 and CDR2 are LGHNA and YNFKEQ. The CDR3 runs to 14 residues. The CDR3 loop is CASSQDWGAGTQYF. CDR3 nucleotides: TGTGCCAGCAGCCAAGACTGGGGAGCGGGGACCCAGTACTTC.

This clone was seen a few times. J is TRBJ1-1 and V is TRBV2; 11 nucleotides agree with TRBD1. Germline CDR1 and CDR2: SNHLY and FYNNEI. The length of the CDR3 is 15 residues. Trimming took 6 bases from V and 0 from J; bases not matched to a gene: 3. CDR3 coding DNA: TGTGCCAGCAGGGGACAGGGGGTCATGAACACTGAAGCTTTCTTT. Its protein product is CASRGQGVMNTEAFF.

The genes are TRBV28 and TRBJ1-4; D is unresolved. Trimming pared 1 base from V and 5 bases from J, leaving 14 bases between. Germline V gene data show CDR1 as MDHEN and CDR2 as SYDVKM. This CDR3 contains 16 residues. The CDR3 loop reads CASSLFRIRGNEKLFF. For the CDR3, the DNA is TGTGCCAGCAGTTTATTTAGGATACGAGGAAATGAAAAACTGTTTTTT. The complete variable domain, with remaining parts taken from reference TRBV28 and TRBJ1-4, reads DVKVTQSSRYLVKRTGEKVFLECVQDMDHENMFWYRQDPGLGLRLIYFSYDVKMKEKGDIPEGYSVSREKKERFSLILESASTNQTSMYLCASSLFRIRGNEKLFFGSGTQLSVL.

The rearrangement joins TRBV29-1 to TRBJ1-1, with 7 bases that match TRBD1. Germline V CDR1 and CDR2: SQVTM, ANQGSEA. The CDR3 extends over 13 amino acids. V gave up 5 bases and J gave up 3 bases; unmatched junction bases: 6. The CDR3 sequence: CSVRPGTDTEAFF. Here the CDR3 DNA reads TGCAGCGTTCGGCCGGGGACAGACACTGAAGCTTTCTTT.

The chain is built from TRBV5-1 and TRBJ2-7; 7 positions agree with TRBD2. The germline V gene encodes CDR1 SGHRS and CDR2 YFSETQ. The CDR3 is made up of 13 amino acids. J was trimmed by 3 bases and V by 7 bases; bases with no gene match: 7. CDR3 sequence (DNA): TGCGCCAGCGGAGAGCCGGGGGGCTACGAGCAGTACTTC. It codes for CASGEPGGYEQYF.

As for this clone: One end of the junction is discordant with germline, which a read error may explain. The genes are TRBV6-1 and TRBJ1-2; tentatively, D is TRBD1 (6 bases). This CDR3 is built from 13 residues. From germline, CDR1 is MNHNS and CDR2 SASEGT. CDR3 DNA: TGCGCGGGCGGGACATTTTCTAACTATGGCTACACCTTC. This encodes CAGGTFSNYGYTF.

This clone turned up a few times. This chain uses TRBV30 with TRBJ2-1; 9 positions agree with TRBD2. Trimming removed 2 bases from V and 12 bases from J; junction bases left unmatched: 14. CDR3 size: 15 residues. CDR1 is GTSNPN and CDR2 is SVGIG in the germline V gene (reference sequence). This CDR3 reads CAWSLGASGVGRQFF. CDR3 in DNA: TGTGCCTGGAGTTTGGGGGCTAGCGGGGTGGGAAGGCAGTTCTTC.

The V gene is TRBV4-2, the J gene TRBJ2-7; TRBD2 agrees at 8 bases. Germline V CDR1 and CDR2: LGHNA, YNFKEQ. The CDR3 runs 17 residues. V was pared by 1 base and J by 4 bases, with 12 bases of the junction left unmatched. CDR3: CASSQGSGGAGPYEQYF. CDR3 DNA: TGTGCCAGCAGCCAAGGGTCCGGGGGGGCAGGACCGTACGAGCAGTACTTC.

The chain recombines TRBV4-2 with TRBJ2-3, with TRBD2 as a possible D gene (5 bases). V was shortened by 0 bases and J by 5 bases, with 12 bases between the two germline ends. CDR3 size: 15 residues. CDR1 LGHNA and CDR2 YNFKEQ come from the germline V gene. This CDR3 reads CASSQDLSAGDTQYF. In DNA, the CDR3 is TGTGCCAGCAGCCAAGATCTCTCCGCGGGAGATACGCAGTATTTT.

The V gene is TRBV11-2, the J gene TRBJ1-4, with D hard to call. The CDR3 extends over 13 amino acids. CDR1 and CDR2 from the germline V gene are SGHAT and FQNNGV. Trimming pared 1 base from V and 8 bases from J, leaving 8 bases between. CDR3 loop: CASSLGQAEKLFF. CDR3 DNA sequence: TGTGCCAGCAGCTTAGGCCAAGCCGAAAAACTGTTTTTT.

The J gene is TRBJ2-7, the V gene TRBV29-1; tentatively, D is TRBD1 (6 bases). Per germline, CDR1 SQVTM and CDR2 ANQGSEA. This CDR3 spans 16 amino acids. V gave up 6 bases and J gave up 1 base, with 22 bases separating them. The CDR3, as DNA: TGCAGCGTAGCTCAGGGGTTGGGGCCTAAATCCTACGAGCAGTACTTC. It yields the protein CSVAQGLGPKSYEQYF.

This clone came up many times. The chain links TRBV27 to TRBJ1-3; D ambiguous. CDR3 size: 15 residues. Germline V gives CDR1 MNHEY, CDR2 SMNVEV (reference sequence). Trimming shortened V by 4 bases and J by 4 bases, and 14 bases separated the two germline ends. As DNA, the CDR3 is TGTGCCAGCAGTTCAAGCATTGCGTCCGGAAACACCATATATTTT. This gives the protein CASSSSIASGNTIYF.

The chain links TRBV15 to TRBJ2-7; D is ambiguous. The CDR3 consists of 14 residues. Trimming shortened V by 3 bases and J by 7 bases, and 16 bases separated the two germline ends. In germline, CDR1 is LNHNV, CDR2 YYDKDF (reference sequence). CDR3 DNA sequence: TGTGCCACCAGCAGGGCCTCGTCCGTGGAGGAGCAGTACTTC. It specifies CATSRASSVEEQYF.

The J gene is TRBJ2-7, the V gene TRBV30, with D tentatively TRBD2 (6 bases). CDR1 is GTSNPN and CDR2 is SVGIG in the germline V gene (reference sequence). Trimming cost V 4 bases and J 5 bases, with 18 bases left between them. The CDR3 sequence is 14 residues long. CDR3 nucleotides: TGTGCCTGGACCCCCTGGGGGAGGTCTGACGAGCAGTACTTC. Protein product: CAWTPWGRSDEQYF.

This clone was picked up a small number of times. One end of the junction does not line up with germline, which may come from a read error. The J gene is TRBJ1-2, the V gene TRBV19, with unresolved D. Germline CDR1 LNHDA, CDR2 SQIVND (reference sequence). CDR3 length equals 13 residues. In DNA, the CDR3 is TGTGCCAGTAGTGTAGAGATCTCTTCCGGCTACACCTTC. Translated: CASSVEISSGYTF.